Listed below are T cell receptor beta chains from one sample, sequenced in a study of T cells in Graves' hyperthyroidism and ophthalmopathy. TCRdb itself ran the multiplex PCR reads through MiXCR, one entry per CDR3 protein. The data show approximately 330,000 distinct CDR3 sequences, around 20% seen once. The sample was blood. The source of these receptors is a woman in her fifties or sixties with Graves' hyperthyroidism. Each CDR3 is given with its conserved first and last residue. The order of the fields is CDR3 DNA, CDR3 protein, J gene, D gene, V gene, clone size. The D gene is left open where the match is weak. Clone size is not always given. Where it is, it says once, few, many or a class for expanded clones.

CDR3nt: TGTGCCAGCTCACAAGGGGCAGGTTATAATTCACCCCTCCACTTT
CDR3aa: CASSQGAGYNSPLHF
j_gene: TRBJ1-6
d_gene: -
v_gene: TRBV7-9
abundance: many

CDR3nt: TGCGCCAGCAGCCAAGATCGGACGGGGGTCTTCCCAATCCACAATGAGCAGTTCTTC
CDR3aa: CASSQDRTGVFPIHNEQFF
j_gene: TRBJ2-1
d_gene: -
v_gene: TRBV4-1
abundance: -

CDR3nt: TGTGCCAGCCTTCCGGGGGTGTATGGGAATGAGCAGTTCTTC
CDR3aa: CASLPGVYGNEQFF
j_gene: TRBJ2-1
d_gene: -
v_gene: TRBV12-3/TRBV12-4
abundance: -

CDR3nt: TGCGCCAGCAGCCAAGCCGGGACTAGCGGGCCCGCCGAGCAGTACTTC
CDR3aa: CASSQAGTSGPAEQYF
j_gene: TRBJ2-7
d_gene: TRBD2
v_gene: TRBV4-1
abundance: -

CDR3nt: TGTGCCAGCAGTTTAAGTTTAGAAGCTTTCTTT
CDR3aa: CASSLSLEAFF
j_gene: TRBJ1-1
d_gene: -
v_gene: TRBV12-3/TRBV12-4
abundance: few

CDR3nt: TGTGCCAGTCTCTCTGATGGCTCCTACAATGAGCAGTTCTTC
CDR3aa: CASLSDGSYNEQFF
j_gene: TRBJ2-1
d_gene: -
v_gene: TRBV11-2
abundance: many

CDR3nt: TGTGCCACCAGTGATTGGGACTGGACAGATACGCAGTATTTT
CDR3aa: CATSDWDWTDTQYF
j_gene: TRBJ2-3
d_gene: -
v_gene: TRBV24-1
abundance: many

CDR3nt: TGTGCCAGCAGTGAAGTGGTCCGCGATGGCTACACCTTC
CDR3aa: CASSEVVRDGYTF
j_gene: TRBJ1-2
d_gene: -
v_gene: TRBV2
abundance: many

CDR3nt: TGTGCCTGCTCACCTCGGACAGGGGGCGTTGATTCACCCCTCCACTTT
CDR3aa: CACSPRTGGVDSPLHF
j_gene: TRBJ1-6
d_gene: TRBD1
v_gene: TRBV18
abundance: few

CDR3nt: TGTGCCAGCAGCGTTACCCTACCCCGGGACTGGCATGAGCAGTTCTTC
CDR3aa: CASSVTLPRDWHEQFF
j_gene: TRBJ2-1
d_gene: -
v_gene: TRBV9
abundance: many

CDR3nt: TGTGCCAGCAGCACACTAAGTACCACCGGGGAGCTGTTTTTT
CDR3aa: CASSTLSTTGELFF
j_gene: TRBJ2-2
d_gene: -
v_gene: TRBV5-5
abundance: -

CDR3nt: TGTGCCATCAGTGAGTCTGGGGGGACAGATACGCAGTATTTT
CDR3aa: CAISESGGTDTQYF
j_gene: TRBJ2-3
d_gene: -
v_gene: TRBV10-3
abundance: many

CDR3nt: TGTGCCAGCGGACAGAGGGATTCACCCCTCCACTTT
CDR3aa: CASGQRDSPLHF
j_gene: TRBJ1-6
d_gene: -
v_gene: TRBV19
abundance: -

CDR3nt: TGCGCCAGCAGCGAGGGTCCCACGGCAGAAGCTTTCTTT
CDR3aa: CASSEGPTAEAFF
j_gene: TRBJ1-1
d_gene: -
v_gene: TRBV5-1
abundance: many

CDR3nt: TGTGCCAGCAGCCCCGAGGTCTACGAGCAGTACTTC
CDR3aa: CASSPEVYEQYF
j_gene: TRBJ2-7
d_gene: -
v_gene: TRBV7-9
abundance: many

CDR3nt: TGTGCCAGCTCACCACCGGTGGGTCCCATGGACGAGCAGTACTTC
CDR3aa: CASSPPVGPMDEQYF
j_gene: TRBJ2-7
d_gene: -
v_gene: TRBV18
abundance: many

CDR3nt: TGTGCCAGCAGTTACAACCCGACAGGGGGCAACTATGGCTACACCTTC
CDR3aa: CASSYNPTGGNYGYTF
j_gene: TRBJ1-2
d_gene: TRBD1
v_gene: TRBV6-2/TRBV6-3
abundance: -

CDR3nt: TGCGCCAGCAGCACATCCATGGGTGAGCAGTTCTTC
CDR3aa: CASSTSMGEQFF
j_gene: TRBJ2-1
d_gene: -
v_gene: TRBV5-1
abundance: many

CDR3nt: TGTGCCAGCAGTTACTCGAGAAACAGGGGAGGAACTGAAGCTTTCTTT
CDR3aa: CASSYSRNRGGTEAFF
j_gene: TRBJ1-1
d_gene: TRBD1
v_gene: TRBV6-6
abundance: many

CDR3nt: TGTGCCAGCAGCTTATATGGGGGAGAGCCCCAGCATTTT
CDR3aa: CASSLYGGEPQHF
j_gene: TRBJ1-5
d_gene: -
v_gene: TRBV7-8
abundance: many

CDR3nt: TGCGCCAGCAGCTTGGAGGGATCCCAGCCCCAGCATTTT
CDR3aa: CASSLEGSQPQHF
j_gene: TRBJ1-5
d_gene: -
v_gene: TRBV5-1
abundance: many

CDR3nt: TGTGCCAGCAGTGAGGCGGACGCCTCCTACGAGCAGTACTTC
CDR3aa: CASSEADASYEQYF
j_gene: TRBJ2-7
d_gene: -
v_gene: TRBV6-1
abundance: many

CDR3nt: TGCAGTGCCGTCGCCTCCGGGACAGTTAACTATGGCTACACCTTC
CDR3aa: CSAVASGTVNYGYTF
j_gene: TRBJ1-2
d_gene: TRBD1
v_gene: TRBV20-1
abundance: many

CDR3nt: TGCGCCAGCAGCTTATTAACTAGCGGGGGGGCGAATGAGCAGTTCTTC
CDR3aa: CASSLLTSGGANEQFF
j_gene: TRBJ2-1
d_gene: TRBD2
v_gene: TRBV5-1
abundance: few

CDR3nt: TGCGCCAGCATAGAAGGAGGTGGGACTGAAGCTTTCTTT
CDR3aa: CASIEGGGTEAFF
j_gene: TRBJ1-1
d_gene: -
v_gene: TRBV5-1
abundance: few

CDR3nt: TGTGCCAGCTCACCTTGGACAGGTCAAGAGACCCAGTACTTC
CDR3aa: CASSPWTGQETQYF
j_gene: TRBJ2-5
d_gene: TRBD1
v_gene: TRBV18
abundance: many

CDR3nt: TGTGCCAGCAGTTATAGGGGGACCAACACAGATACGCAGTATTTT
CDR3aa: CASSYRGTNTDTQYF
j_gene: TRBJ2-3
d_gene: -
v_gene: TRBV6-1
abundance: -

CDR3nt: TGTGCCTGGGTCGGGACAGGGAGGACTGAAGCTTTCTTT
CDR3aa: CAWVGTGRTEAFF
j_gene: TRBJ1-1
d_gene: TRBD1
v_gene: TRBV30
abundance: -

CDR3nt: TGTGCCAGCAGTGACCCGACCTACGAGCAGTACTTC
CDR3aa: CASSDPTYEQYF
j_gene: TRBJ2-7
d_gene: -
v_gene: TRBV2
abundance: many

CDR3nt: TGCGCCAGCAGCTTGTATTTGGACGAGCAGTACTTC
CDR3aa: CASSLYLDEQYF
j_gene: TRBJ2-7
d_gene: -
v_gene: TRBV5-1
abundance: few

CDR3nt: TGTGCCAGCAGTTGGGGGGCGCGCACAGATACGCAGTATTTT
CDR3aa: CASSWGARTDTQYF
j_gene: TRBJ2-3
d_gene: -
v_gene: TRBV27
abundance: many

CDR3nt: TGTGCCAGCTCCCTACGGGTCAGCTCCTACGAGCAGTACTTC
CDR3aa: CASSLRVSSYEQYF
j_gene: TRBJ2-7
d_gene: -
v_gene: TRBV18
abundance: many

CDR3nt: TGTGCCCCCGGACAGTCATCTGGAAACACCATATATTTT
CDR3aa: CAPGQSSGNTIYF
j_gene: TRBJ1-3
d_gene: -
v_gene: TRBV7-9
abundance: -

CDR3nt: TGTGCCAGCAGCCTGTCTGGGGAGACCCAGTACTTC
CDR3aa: CASSLSGETQYF
j_gene: TRBJ2-5
d_gene: -
v_gene: TRBV7-9
abundance: many

CDR3nt: TGTGCCACCAGCGTGGGGGATGGCAATCAGCCCCAGCATTTT
CDR3aa: CATSVGDGNQPQHF
j_gene: TRBJ1-5
d_gene: -
v_gene: TRBV15
abundance: few

CDR3nt: TGTGCCAGTTCTTGGCTCGGGCAGCCCCAGCATTTT
CDR3aa: CASSWLGQPQHF
j_gene: TRBJ1-5
d_gene: -
v_gene: TRBV28
abundance: many

CDR3nt: TGTGCCAGCAGTCCCCCCGGGGGCGGGGGGGGCTACACCTTC
CDR3aa: CASSPPGGGGGYTF
j_gene: TRBJ1-2
d_gene: -
v_gene: TRBV25-1
abundance: once

CDR3nt: TGTGCCATCAGTGAGAGGCCAGGCGGCGGATCCTACGAGCAGTACTTC
CDR3aa: CAISERPGGGSYEQYF
j_gene: TRBJ2-7
d_gene: -
v_gene: TRBV10-3
abundance: many

CDR3nt: TGCAGCGTTGCTTCCGGGAGTAACACTGAAGCTTTCTTT
CDR3aa: CSVASGSNTEAFF
j_gene: TRBJ1-1
d_gene: -
v_gene: TRBV29-1
abundance: many

CDR3nt: TGTGCCAGCAGCTTAGCTCTCGACGGATTCGGCGGCAATCAGCCCCAGCATTTT
CDR3aa: CASSLALDGFGGNQPQHF
j_gene: TRBJ1-5
d_gene: -
v_gene: TRBV7-9
abundance: many